This TCR beta chain was retrieved from a study of a mutant IDH1 vaccine in newly diagnosed glioma (dated by TCRdb to about 2021). At the level of the whole study: Eight vaccinations were administered to patients in weeks 1, 3, 5, 7, 11, 15, 19 and 23, corresponding to visits V03 through V10. For exploratory analyses, longitudinal TCRB deep sequencing was carried out in about two dozen treated patients wherever samples were available. Peripheral blood was drawn at six visits: V03 (baseline), V05, V07, V10, V12 and V13. Vaccination started 4-6 weeks after radiotherapy alone, or was given together with temozolomide cycles in the groups whose treatment included chemotherapy. Prior to enrollment, patients had been given standard therapy consisting of radiotherapy alone, temozolomide alone, or radiochemotherapy with temozolomide, with the combination given to most patients. Of the 30 to 35 treated patients, approximately 62% were male and roughly 38% were female, and a mean age of roughly 40 years was recorded. The study at large found these results: The authors stated that sample limitations prevented analyses of patient blood samples from being reproduced. PBMC samples for TCRB deep sequencing were selected based on availability. Pseudoprogression seemed to be unrelated to changes in the top peripheral T cell clonotypes found by TCRB sequencing. Across multiple MHC alleles, vaccine-induced immune responses were seen in roughly 93% of patients.

The library relied on the immunoSEQ multiplex PCR assay. Rearranged TCR beta chain sequences were amplified with the hsTCRB Kit following the manufacturer's protocol. TCRB libraries were sequenced on an Illumina MiSeq. The authors' pipeline ran thus. The kit vendor's proprietary platform handled demultiplexing, trimming and gene mapping. TCRdb took this table from immuneACCESS and kept in-frame rearrangements with V and J called. Such tables lack part of the clones; where checked against another copy, unresolved V genes explain under half of the gap, and the rest is unexplained. For V, J and clone size, that table is used; D and trimming come from the DNA. The sample table lists roughly 74,000 clones, approximately 85% of them with a count of one. In total, the top ten clones hold approximately 0.8% of the sample. The time point label, as the study defines it: week 23, last vaccination. Every vaccine dose consisted of 300 ug of a 20-mer mutant IDH1 peptide in Montanide, administered subcutaneously together with topical imiquimod. Donors had newly diagnosed WHO grade 3 or 4 IDH1-mutant astrocytomas with loss of nuclear ATRX. The samples were drawn from NOA16, a multicentre, single-arm, open-label phase I trial in Germany that tested a mutant IDH1 peptide vaccine in humans for the first time. Genomic DNA for TCRB sequencing was extracted from EDTA blood using the DNeasy Blood and Tissue Kit.

Its CDR3 holds 15 amino acids, cysteine through phenylalanine. Solely the CDR3 DNA is kept, with 45 bases framed from the first base. Between the V and J ends, shortened by 4 bases and 3 bases respectively, the junction contains 14 bases. The CDR1 and CDR2 encoded by the germline V gene are MNHNS and SASEGT. As to this clone: The target of this receptor is not known. Qualities for individual bases were not recorded, and no much larger clone is one base off.

The specimen was PBMCs, collected from a glioma patient whose treatment included an IDH1 peptide vaccine. The chain couples TRBV6-1 to TRBJ2-3; the D call could be TRBD1 or TRBD2, with each sharing 5 bases. The sequence was obtained from a woman aged 45-60 years with glioma. The CDR3 protein: CASSAGTPSTDTQYF. The DNA is TGTGCCAGCAGTGCCGGGACCCCGAGTACAGATACGCAGTATTTT.